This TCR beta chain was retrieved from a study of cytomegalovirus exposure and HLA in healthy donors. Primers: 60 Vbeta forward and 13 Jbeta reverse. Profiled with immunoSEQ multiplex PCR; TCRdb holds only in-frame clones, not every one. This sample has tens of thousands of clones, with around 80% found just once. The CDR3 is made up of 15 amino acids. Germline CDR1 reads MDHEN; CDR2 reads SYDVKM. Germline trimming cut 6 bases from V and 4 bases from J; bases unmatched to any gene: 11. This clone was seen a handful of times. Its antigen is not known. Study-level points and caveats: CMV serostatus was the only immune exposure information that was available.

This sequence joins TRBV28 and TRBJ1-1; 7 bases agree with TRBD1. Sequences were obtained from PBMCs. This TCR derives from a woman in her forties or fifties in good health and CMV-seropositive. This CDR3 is CASSMAGTEGTEAFF. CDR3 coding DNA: TGTGCCAGCAGCATGGCCGGGACAGAGGGCACTGAAGCTTTCTTT.